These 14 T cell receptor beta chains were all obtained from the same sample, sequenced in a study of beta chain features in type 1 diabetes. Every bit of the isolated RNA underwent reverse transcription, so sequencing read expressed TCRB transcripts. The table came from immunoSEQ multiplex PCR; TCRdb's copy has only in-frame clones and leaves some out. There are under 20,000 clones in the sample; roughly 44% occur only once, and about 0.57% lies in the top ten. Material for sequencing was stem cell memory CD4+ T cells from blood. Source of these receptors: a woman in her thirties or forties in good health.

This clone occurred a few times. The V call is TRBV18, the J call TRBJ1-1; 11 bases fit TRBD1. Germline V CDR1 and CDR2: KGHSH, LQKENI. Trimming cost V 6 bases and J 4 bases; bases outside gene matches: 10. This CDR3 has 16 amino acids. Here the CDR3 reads CASSPKTGTGGTEAFF. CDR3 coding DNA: TGTGCCAGCTCGCCAAAGACCGGGACAGGGGGCACTGAAGCTTTCTTT.

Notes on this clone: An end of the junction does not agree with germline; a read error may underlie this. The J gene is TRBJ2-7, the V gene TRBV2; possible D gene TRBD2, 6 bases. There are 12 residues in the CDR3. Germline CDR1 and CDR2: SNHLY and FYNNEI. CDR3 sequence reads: CASRDESTGSHF. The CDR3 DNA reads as TGTGCCAGCAGGGACGAGTCAACCGGGAGTCACTTC.

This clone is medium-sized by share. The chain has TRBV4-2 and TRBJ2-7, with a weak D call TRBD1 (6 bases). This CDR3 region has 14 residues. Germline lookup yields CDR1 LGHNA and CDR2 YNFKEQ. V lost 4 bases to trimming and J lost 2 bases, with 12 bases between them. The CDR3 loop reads CASSLQGPTYEQYF. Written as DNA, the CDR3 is TGTGCCAGCAGCCTTCAGGGGCCCACCTACGAGCAGTACTTC.

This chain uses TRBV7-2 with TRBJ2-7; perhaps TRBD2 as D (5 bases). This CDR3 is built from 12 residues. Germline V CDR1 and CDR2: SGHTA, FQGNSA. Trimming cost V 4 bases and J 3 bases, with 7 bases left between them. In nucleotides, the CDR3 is TGTGCCAGCAGCTCGAGGGTCTACGAGCAGTACTTC. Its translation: CASSSRVYEQYF.

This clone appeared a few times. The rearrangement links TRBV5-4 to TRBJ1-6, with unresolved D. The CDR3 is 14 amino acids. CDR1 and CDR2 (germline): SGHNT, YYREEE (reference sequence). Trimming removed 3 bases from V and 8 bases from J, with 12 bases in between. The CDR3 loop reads CASSSTLGYSPLHF. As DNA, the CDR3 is TGTGCCAGCAGCTCGACCCTGGGCTATTCACCCCTCCACTTT.

The CDR3 loop reads CSASGGADTQYF. The CDR3 DNA follows: TGCAGCGCTAGCGGGGGGGCAGATACGCAGTATTTT. The chain links TRBV29-1 to TRBJ2-3; 12 bases map to TRBD2. This CDR3 contains 12 residues. From germline, CDR1 is SQVTM and CDR2 ANQGSEA. V was pared by 7 bases and J by 4 bases, with 0 bases of the junction left unmatched.

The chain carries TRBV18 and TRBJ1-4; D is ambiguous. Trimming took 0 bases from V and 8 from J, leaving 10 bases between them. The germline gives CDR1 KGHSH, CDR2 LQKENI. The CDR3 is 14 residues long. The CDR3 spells CASSPPAAAEKLFF. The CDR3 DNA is TGTGCCAGCTCACCACCGGCAGCGGCAGAAAAACTGTTTTTT. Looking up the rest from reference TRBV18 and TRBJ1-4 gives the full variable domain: NAGVMQNPRHLVRRRGQEARLRCSPMKGHSHVYWYRQLPEEGLKFMVYLQKENIIDESGMPKERFSAEFPKEGPSILRIQQVVRGDSAAYFCASSPPAAAEKLFFGSGTQLSVL.

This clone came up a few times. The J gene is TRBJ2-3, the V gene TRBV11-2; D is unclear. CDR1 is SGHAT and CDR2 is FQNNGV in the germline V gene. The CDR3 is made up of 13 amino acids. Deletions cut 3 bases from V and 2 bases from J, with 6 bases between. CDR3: CASSLVYTDTQYF. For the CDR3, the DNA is TGTGCCAGCAGCTTGGTCTACACAGATACGCAGTATTTT. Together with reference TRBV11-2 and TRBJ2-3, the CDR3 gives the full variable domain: EAGVAQSPRYKIIEKRQSVAFWCNPISGHATLYWYQQILGQGPKLLIQFQNNGVVDDSQLPKDRFSAERLKGVDSTLKIQPAKLEDSAVYLCASSLVYTDTQYFGPGTRLTVL.

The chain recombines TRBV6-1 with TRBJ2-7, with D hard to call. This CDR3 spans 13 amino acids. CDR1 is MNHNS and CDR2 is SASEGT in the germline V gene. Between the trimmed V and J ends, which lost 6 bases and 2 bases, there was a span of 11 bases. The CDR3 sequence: CASRRRVTYEQYF. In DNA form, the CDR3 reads TGTGCCAGCAGAAGACGGGTAACCTACGAGCAGTACTTC.

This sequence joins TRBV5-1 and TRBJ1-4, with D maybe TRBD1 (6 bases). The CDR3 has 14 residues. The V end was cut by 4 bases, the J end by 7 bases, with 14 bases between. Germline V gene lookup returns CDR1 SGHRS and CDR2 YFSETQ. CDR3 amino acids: CASSPGQPSEKLFF. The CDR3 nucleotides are TGCGCCAGCAGCCCCGGACAGCCTTCTGAAAAACTGTTTTTT. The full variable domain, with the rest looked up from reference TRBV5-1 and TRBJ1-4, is KAGVTQTPRYLIKTRGQQVTLSCSPISGHRSVSWYQQTPGQGLQFLFEYFSETQRNKGNFPGRFSGRQFSNSRSEMNVSTLELGDSALYLCASSPGQPSEKLFFGSGTQLSVL.

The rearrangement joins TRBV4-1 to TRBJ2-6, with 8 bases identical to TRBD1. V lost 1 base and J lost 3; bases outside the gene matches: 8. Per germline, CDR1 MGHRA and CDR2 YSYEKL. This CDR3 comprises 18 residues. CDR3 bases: TGCGCCAGCAGCCAAGGCCCCGACAGGGGCGGTGGGGCCAACGTCCTGACTTTC. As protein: CASSQGPDRGGGANVLTF.

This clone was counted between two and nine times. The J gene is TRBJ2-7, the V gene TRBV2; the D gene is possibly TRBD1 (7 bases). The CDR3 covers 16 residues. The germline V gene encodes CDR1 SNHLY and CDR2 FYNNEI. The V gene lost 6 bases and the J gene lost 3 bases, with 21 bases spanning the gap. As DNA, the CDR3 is TGTGCCAGCAGGAAAGATGGAGGGGGCCGGAACTACGAGCAGTACTTC. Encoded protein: CASRKDGGGRNYEQYF. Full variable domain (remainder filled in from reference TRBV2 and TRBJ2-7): EPEVTQTPSHQVTQMGQEVILRCVPISNHLYFYWYRQILGQKVEFLVSFYNNEISEKSEIFDDQFSVERPDGSNFTLKIRSTKLEDSAMYFCASRKDGGGRNYEQYFGPGTRLTVT.

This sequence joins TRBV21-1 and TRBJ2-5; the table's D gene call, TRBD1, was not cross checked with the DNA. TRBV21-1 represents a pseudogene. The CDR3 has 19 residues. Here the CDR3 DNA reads TGTGCCAGCATCTCAAACCTAATTGCCCGGACAGGGAGGTTGGAGACCCAGTACTTC. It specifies CASISNLIARTGRLETQYF.

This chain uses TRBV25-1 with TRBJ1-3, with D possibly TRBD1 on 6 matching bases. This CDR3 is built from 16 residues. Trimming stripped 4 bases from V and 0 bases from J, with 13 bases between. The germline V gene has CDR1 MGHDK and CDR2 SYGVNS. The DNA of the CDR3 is TGTGCCAGCAGTGCGTGGGACACCCGCTCTGGAAACACCATATATTTT. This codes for CASSAWDTRSGNTIYF.